Here is one TCR beta chain with its context. The CDR3 has 13 amino acids. Germline CDR1 reads SEHNR; CDR2 reads FQNEAQ (reference sequence). Trimming left V 0 bases short and J 6 bases short, with 9 bases between. It was with 60 Vbeta and 13 Jbeta primers that the PCR ran. Sequenced by immunoSEQ multiplex PCR; TCRdb stores in-frame clones only, minus some. The sample consists of about 140,000 clones, about four fifths of them appearing once. These data come from a study of cytomegalovirus exposure and HLA in healthy donors. V gene TRBV7-9 combines with J gene TRBJ2-7; a possible D gene is TRBD1 (6 bases). Specimen: PBMCs. The receptor was isolated from a male donor in good health and CMV-seropositive. Written as DNA, the CDR3 is TGTGCCAGCAGCTTAGCGCCAGGGGTCGAGCAGTACTTC. It translates to CASSLAPGVEQYF. The whole variable domain, filled in from reference TRBV7-9 and TRBJ2-7, reads DTGVSQNPRHKITKRGQNVTFRCDPISEHNRLYWYRQTLGQGPEFLTYFQNEAQLEKSRLLSDRFSAERPKGSFSTLEIQRTEQGDSAMYLCASSLAPGVEQYFGPGTRLTVT.